Sequencing of this T cell receptor (beta chain) was carried out in a study of blood T cell repertoires in COVID-19. Turning to the study itself: Sources were T cells, B-cell-depleted T cells, or PBMCs; the material itself was cDNA or gDNA.

The germline V gene has CDR1 MDHEN and CDR2 SYDVKM. This CDR3 has 15 residues. V lost 8 bases, J lost 5 bases, and 12 bases stayed unmatched. This table comes from immunoSEQ multiplex PCR, and its TCRdb copy is limited to in-frame clones, with some not included. The sample records 160,000 or so clones, approximately 88% being singletons. The sample consisted of peripheral blood. The sequence was obtained from a woman aged 55-70 years who had recovered from COVID-19. This chain uses TRBV28 with TRBJ2-3; 8 bases are shared with TRBD2. CDR3 DNA: TGTGCCAGCGACTCGGGGGGGTCAGGCGGAGATACGCAGTATTTT. This translates into CASDSGGSGGDTQYF. Based on the CDR3 plus reference TRBV28 and TRBJ2-3, the full variable domain is DVKVTQSSRYLVKRTGEKVFLECVQDMDHENMFWYRQDPGLGLRLIYFSYDVKMKEKGDIPEGYSVSREKKERFSLILESASTNQTSMYLCASDSGGSGGDTQYFGPGTRLTVL.